The 25 T cell receptor beta chains in this list originate from one sample, sequenced in a study of beta chain features in type 1 diabetes. Expressed TCRB transcripts got sequenced, as all isolated RNA was reverse transcribed. Produced via immunoSEQ multiplex PCR; TCRdb's table is partial and in-frame only. Here the sample spans about 370,000 clones, roughly 15% being singletons. Sample: naive CD4+ T cells from blood. These receptors were collected from a woman between 18 and 29 years old in good health.

In its sample, this clone was seen a few times. CDR3 in DNA: TGTGCCAGCAGTGCCGGACAGGGGGGATTTAACTATGGCTACACCTTC. It translates to CASSAGQGGFNYGYTF. J is TRBJ1-2 and V is TRBV28; 10 bases fit TRBD1. The CDR3 sequence is 16 residues long. Germline loops: CDR1 MDHEN, CDR2 SYDVKM. The V segment lost 5 bases and the J segment 1 base; nucleotides outside the gene matches: 7.

The rearrangement links TRBV30 to TRBJ2-2; possible D gene TRBD1, 6 bases. This CDR3 is built from 16 residues. With 2 bases removed from V and 1 base from J, the gap between germline ends came to 14 bases. Germline V lookup: CDR1 GTSNPN, CDR2 SVGIG (reference sequence). This CDR3 reads CAWSSQPGQNTGELFF. Written as DNA, the CDR3 is TGTGCCTGGAGTTCCCAGCCGGGACAGAACACCGGGGAGCTGTTTTTT.

The chain employs TRBV30 and TRBJ2-1; TRBD2 matches 13 bases. The V gene's germline CDR1 is GTSNPN and CDR2 SVGIG (reference sequence). Trimming at V came to 5 bases and at J to 3 bases, leaving 4 bases not matched to a gene. CDR3 size: 15 residues. CDR3 DNA: TGTGCCTGGGCTTGGACTAGCGGGAGCTACAATGAGCAGTTCTTC. Translated: CAWAWTSGSYNEQFF.

J is TRBJ2-7 and V is TRBV21-1; the DNA was not compared with TRBD2, the D call given in the table. TRBV21-1 is an annotated pseudogene. The length of the CDR3 is 15 residues. The CDR3 loop is CASRPNCGTFYEQYF. The CDR3 DNA is TGTGCCAGCAGGCCGAACTGCGGGACCTTCTACGAGCAGTACTTC.

This chain joins TRBV7-9 and TRBJ2-7; a possible D gene is TRBD1 (6 bases). In germline, CDR1 is SEHNR, CDR2 FQNEAQ (reference sequence). The CDR3 length is 15 residues. V was trimmed by 3 bases and J by 0 bases, leaving 12 bases between them. Here the CDR3 reads CASSFPAGASYEQYF. Here the CDR3 DNA reads TGTGCCAGCAGCTTCCCCGCAGGGGCCTCCTACGAGCAGTACTTC.

This clone was counted only a few times. The CDR3 protein is CASSLSMRLAGSVAYNEQFF. DNA for the CDR3: TGTGCCAGCAGTTTATCGATGCGGCTAGCGGGATCAGTAGCTTACAATGAGCAGTTCTTC. This rearrangement joins TRBV27 to TRBJ2-1; 9 bases align to TRBD2. V was clipped by 0 bases and J by 4 bases; unmatched bases: 16. Per the germline V gene, CDR1 is MNHEY and CDR2 is SMNVEV (reference sequence). The CDR3 extends over 20 amino acids.

This clone was counted only a few times. This chain links TRBV7-8 with TRBJ1-4; no firm D call. Germline CDR1 and CDR2: SGHVS and FQNEAQ. The CDR3 runs 13 residues. Trimming shortened V by 1 base and J by 8 bases, and 8 bases separated the two germline ends. The CDR3 nucleotides are TGTGCCAGCAGCTTAGTCAGGTCCGAAAAACTGTTTTTT. Residues: CASSLVRSEKLFF.

The chain combines TRBV4-2 with TRBJ2-7, with 8 bases fitting TRBD2. After removal of 4 bases from V and 4 bases from J, the junction contained 9 bases not matched to a gene. The CDR3 contains 15 residues. Germline V CDR1 and CDR2: LGHNA, YNFKEQ. The DNA for the CDR3 is TGTGCCAGCAGCCTACAACCGGGAGGGCCATACGAGCAGTACTTC. Residues: CASSLQPGGPYEQYF.

V is TRBV15 and J is TRBJ1-1; D is ambiguous. CDR3 length equals 17 residues. V was pared by 0 bases and J by 2 bases, with 16 bases between. CDR1 is LNHNV, CDR2 YYDKDF, per germline (reference sequence). The CDR3 DNA reads as TGTGCCACCAGCAGAGAGTGGTCGATGCGGGAAAACACTGAAGCTTTCTTT. It yields the protein CATSREWSMRENTEAFF. The full variable domain, rest sourced from reference TRBV15 and TRBJ1-1, is DAMVIQNPRYQVTQFGKPVTLSCSQTLNHNVMYWYQQKSSQAPKLLFHYYDKDFNNEADTPDNFQSRRPNTSFCFLDIRSPGLGDTAMYLCATSREWSMRENTEAFFGQGTRLTVV.

The count of this clone is one. The chain links TRBV28 to TRBJ2-7; 10 positions agree with TRBD1. CDR3 length: 15 residues. Per germline, CDR1 MDHEN and CDR2 SYDVKM. Germline trimming cut 2 bases from V and 3 bases from J; bases unmatched to any gene: 4. Here the CDR3 DNA reads TGTGCCAGCAGTTTAACCGGGACAGGGGTCTACGAGCAGTACTTC. It encodes CASSLTGTGVYEQYF. Drawing the rest from reference TRBV28 and TRBJ2-7, the complete variable domain is DVKVTQSSRYLVKRTGEKVFLECVQDMDHENMFWYRQDPGLGLRLIYFSYDVKMKEKGDIPEGYSVSREKKERFSLILESASTNQTSMYLCASSLTGTGVYEQYFGPGTRLTVT.

Only a few counts were recorded for this clone. Other nucleotide sequences from this sample produce the same CDR3. This chain uses TRBV6-5 with TRBJ1-5; tentatively, D is TRBD1 (6 bases). The CDR3 covers 14 residues. The germline gives CDR1 MNHEY, CDR2 SVGAGI. Trimming removed 5 bases at V and 2 bases at J, with 10 bases between. CDR3 region: CASSTGQGNQPQHF. CDR3 DNA: TGTGCCAGCAGTACAGGGCAGGGCAATCAGCCCCAGCATTTT.

The chain combines TRBV15 with TRBJ2-1; D possibly corresponds to TRBD1 (5 bases). The CDR3 runs 14 residues. The germline V gene has CDR1 LNHNV and CDR2 YYDKDF (reference sequence). V dropped 0 bases and J dropped 3 bases, with 6 bases sitting between them. Written as DNA, the CDR3 is TGTGCCACCAGCAGAGATACAGGCTACAATGAGCAGTTCTTC. This sequence encodes CATSRDTGYNEQFF.

The J gene is TRBJ2-1, the V gene TRBV7-9, with 13 bases identical to TRBD2. V shed 4 bases and J 6 bases; nucleotides not matched to a gene: 3. The CDR3 has 15 residues. CDR1 is SEHNR, CDR2 FQNEAQ, per germline (reference sequence). Here the CDR3 reads CASSSRLAGGNEQFF. The CDR3 DNA reads TGTGCCAGCAGCTCGAGACTAGCGGGAGGCAATGAGCAGTTCTTC.

This chain links TRBV27 with TRBJ1-1; D is unclear. The germline CDR1 and CDR2 sequences are MNHEY and SMNVEV (reference sequence). V shed 2 bases and J shed 0 bases, with 4 bases lying between them. CDR3 length equals 13 residues. Here the CDR3 reads CASSLVMNTEAFF. The CDR3 DNA reads as TGTGCCAGCAGTTTAGTAATGAACACTGAAGCTTTCTTT.

This chain's CDR3 is CASSLLAGAGANVLTF. Written as DNA, the CDR3 is TGTGCCAGCAGCTTATTAGCGGGGGCTGGGGCCAACGTCCTGACTTTC. The chain combines TRBV7-3 with TRBJ2-6, with 9 positions matching TRBD2. This CDR3 has 16 residues. CDR1 and CDR2 (germline): SGHTA, FQGTGA. The ends lost 2 bases at V and 2 bases at J; junction bases unmatched: 1.

This clone has more than one count but fewer than ten. The chain employs TRBV5-1 and TRBJ2-1; no definite D call. There are 12 residues in the CDR3. CDR1 SGHRS and CDR2 YFSETQ come from the germline V gene. V gave up 2 bases and J gave up 6 bases, with 6 bases separating them. This CDR3 is CASSFSVNEQFF. CDR3 bases: TGCGCCAGCAGCTTCTCGGTCAATGAGCAGTTCTTC.

There are a few counts of this clone. The chain uses TRBV28 and TRBJ2-1; 11 bases line up with TRBD1. The ends lost 11 bases at V and 4 bases at J; junction bases unmatched: 10. This CDR3 spans 15 amino acids. Per the germline V gene, CDR1 is MDHEN and CDR2 is SYDVKM. Here the CDR3 reads CAGNSGTGGYNEQFF. Here the CDR3 DNA reads TGTGCCGGCAATTCCGGGACAGGGGGTTACAATGAGCAGTTCTTC.

V and J are TRBV5-6 and TRBJ2-7, with 13 bases lining up with TRBD2. V lost 5 bases to trimming and J lost 3 bases; unmatched junction nucleotides: 5. The CDR3 runs to 15 residues. Germline values: CDR1 SGHDT, CDR2 YYEEEE. DNA of the CDR3: TGTGCCAGCAGGAGACTAGCGGGAGGAAACTACGAGCAGTACTTC. This codes for CASRRLAGGNYEQYF.

The genes are TRBV7-2 and TRBJ2-1, with 11 bases fitting TRBD2. CDR1 and CDR2 (germline): SGHTA, FQGNSA. CDR3 length: 15 amino acids. V lost 3 bases and J lost 6; bases outside the gene matches: 4. The CDR3 region has the DNA TGTGCCAGCAGCTTCCGACTAGCGGGGAGCAATGAGCAGTTCTTC. Translated: CASSFRLAGSNEQFF.

There are a few counts of this clone. The chain recombines TRBV11-2 with TRBJ2-1, with 8 bases aligning to TRBD2. V lost 3 bases and J lost 8; bases outside the gene matches: 15. Germline CDR1 reads SGHAT; CDR2 reads FQNNGV. The CDR3 runs to 17 residues. As DNA, the CDR3 is TGTGCCAGCAGCTTTGGGCTAGCGGGTCTCTTCGGGGATGAGCAGTTCTTC. Its translation: CASSFGLAGLFGDEQFF. Filled out from reference TRBV11-2 and TRBJ2-1, the complete variable domain reads EAGVAQSPRYKIIEKRQSVAFWCNPISGHATLYWYQQILGQGPKLLIQFQNNGVVDDSQLPKDRFSAERLKGVDSTLKIQPAKLEDSAVYLCASSFGLAGLFGDEQFFGPGTRLTVL.

The chain couples TRBV7-2 to TRBJ2-3; 9 nucleotides line up with TRBD2. Trimming at V came to 1 base and at J to 8 bases, leaving 10 bases not matched to a gene. There are 16 residues in the CDR3. Looked up from germline, CDR1 is SGHTA and CDR2 is FQGNSA. CDR3: CASSLGGAGGMGTQYF. CDR3 coding DNA: TGTGCCAGCAGCTTAGGTGGAGCGGGAGGAATGGGTACGCAGTATTTT.

This chain joins TRBV7-9 and TRBJ2-7; 15 bases are shared with TRBD2. J gave up 1 base and V 5 bases, and 12 bases lay outside the gene matches. Germline V lookup: CDR1 SEHNR, CDR2 FQNEAQ (reference sequence). The CDR3 length is 19 residues. In DNA form, the CDR3 reads TGTGCCAGCAGCCCGCGCGGACTAGCGGGAGGGCCGGGTTCCTACGAGCAGTACTTC. This codes for CASSPRGLAGGPGSYEQYF.

This clone has just a few counts. The chain combines TRBV11-2 with TRBJ1-2; no firm D call. The CDR3 sequence is 12 residues long. Trimming removed 2 bases from V and 10 bases from J, with 11 bases in between. Per the germline V gene, CDR1 is SGHAT and CDR2 is FQNNGV. The CDR3 protein is CASSLQKEDYTF. CDR3 bases: TGTGCCAGCAGCTTACAGAAAGAGGACTACACCTTC.

The V gene is TRBV7-9, the J gene TRBJ2-1; the D gene is possibly TRBD2 (6 bases). The CDR3 runs 14 residues. The ends were cut back, 7 bases at V and 0 bases at J, with 10 bases in the middle. Germline V gives CDR1 SEHNR, CDR2 FQNEAQ (reference sequence). CDR3 region: CASIGTDSYNEQFF. CDR3 in DNA: TGTGCCAGCATCGGGACTGACTCCTACAATGAGCAGTTCTTC. Based on the CDR3 plus reference TRBV7-9 and TRBJ2-1, the full variable domain is DTGVSQNPRHKITKRGQNVTFRCDPISEHNRLYWYRQTLGQGPEFLTYFQNEAQLEKSRLLSDRFSAERPKGSFSTLEIQRTEQGDSAMYLCASIGTDSYNEQFFGPGTRLTVL.

In this sample, this clone turned up a few times. The rearrangement links TRBV7-8 to TRBJ2-1; D might be TRBD1 (6 bases). In germline, CDR1 is SGHVS, CDR2 FQNEAQ. The V end lost 3 bases, the J end lost 4 bases, and 16 bases lay between the germline ends. The CDR3 covers 16 residues. The CDR3 is CASSLVWGGQYNEQFF. As DNA, the CDR3 is TGTGCCAGCAGCTTGGTTTGGGGCGGACAGTACAATGAGCAGTTCTTC.